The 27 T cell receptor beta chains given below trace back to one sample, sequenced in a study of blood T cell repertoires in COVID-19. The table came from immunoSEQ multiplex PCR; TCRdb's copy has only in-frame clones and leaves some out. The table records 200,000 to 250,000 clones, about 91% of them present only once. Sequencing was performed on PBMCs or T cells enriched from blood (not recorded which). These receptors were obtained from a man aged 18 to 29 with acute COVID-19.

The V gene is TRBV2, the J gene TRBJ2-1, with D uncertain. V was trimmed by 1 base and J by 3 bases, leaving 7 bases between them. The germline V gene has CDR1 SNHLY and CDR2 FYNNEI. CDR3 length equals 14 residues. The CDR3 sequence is CASSEGARYNEQFF. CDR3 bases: TGTGCCAGCAGTGAAGGGGCACGCTACAATGAGCAGTTCTTC.

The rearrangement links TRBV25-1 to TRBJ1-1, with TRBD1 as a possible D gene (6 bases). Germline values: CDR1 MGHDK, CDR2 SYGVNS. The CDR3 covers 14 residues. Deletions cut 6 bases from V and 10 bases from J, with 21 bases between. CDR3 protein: CASSDQGRGFGAFF. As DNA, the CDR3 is TGTGCCAGCAGCGACCAGGGGAGGGGGTTTGGAGCTTTCTTT.

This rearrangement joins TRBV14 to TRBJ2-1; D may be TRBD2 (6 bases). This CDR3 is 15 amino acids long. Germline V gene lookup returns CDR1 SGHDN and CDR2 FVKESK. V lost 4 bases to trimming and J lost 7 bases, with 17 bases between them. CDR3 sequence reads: CASSRIRDWTNEQFF. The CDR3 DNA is TGTGCCAGCAGCCGAATACGGGACTGGACTAATGAGCAGTTCTTC. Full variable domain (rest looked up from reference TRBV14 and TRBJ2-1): EAGVTQFPSHSVIEKGQTVTLRCDPISGHDNLYWYRRVMGKEIKFLLHFVKESKQDESGMPNNRFLAERTGGTYSTLKVQPAELEDSGVYFCASSRIRDWTNEQFFGPGTRLTVL.

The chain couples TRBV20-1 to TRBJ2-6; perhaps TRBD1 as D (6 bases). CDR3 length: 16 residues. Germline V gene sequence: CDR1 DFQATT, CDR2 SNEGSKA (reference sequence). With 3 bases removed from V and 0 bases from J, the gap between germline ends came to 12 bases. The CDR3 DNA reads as TGCAGTGCTAGTGACAGGTCTCTCTCTGGGGCCAACGTCCTGACTTTC. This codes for CSASDRSLSGANVLTF.

The CDR3 DNA reads TGTGCCAGCAGCCTCGGGACTGACATTCAGTACTTC. It codes for CASSLGTDIQYF. The chain carries TRBV5-4 and TRBJ2-4; maybe TRBD2 (6 bases). Germline V gene sequence: CDR1 SGHNT, CDR2 YYREEE (reference sequence). CDR3 size: 12 residues. V was trimmed by 4 bases and J by 8 bases, leaving 10 bases between them.

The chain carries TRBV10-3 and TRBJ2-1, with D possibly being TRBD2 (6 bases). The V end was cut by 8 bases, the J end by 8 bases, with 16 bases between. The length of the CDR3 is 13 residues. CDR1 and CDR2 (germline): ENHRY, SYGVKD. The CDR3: CAIGLAVLDEQFF. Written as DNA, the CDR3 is TGTGCCATCGGGTTAGCGGTTTTAGATGAGCAGTTCTTC.

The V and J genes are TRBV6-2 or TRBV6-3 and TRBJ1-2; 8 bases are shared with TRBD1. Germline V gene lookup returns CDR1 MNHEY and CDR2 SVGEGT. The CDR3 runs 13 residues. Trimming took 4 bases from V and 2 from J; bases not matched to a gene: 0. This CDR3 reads CASSWDRNYGYTF. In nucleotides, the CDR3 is TGTGCCAGCAGTTGGGACAGGAACTATGGCTACACCTTC.

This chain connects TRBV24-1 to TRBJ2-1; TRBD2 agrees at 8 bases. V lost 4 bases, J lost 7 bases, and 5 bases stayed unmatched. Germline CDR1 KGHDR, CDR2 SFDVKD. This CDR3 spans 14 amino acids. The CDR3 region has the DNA TGTGCCACCAGTGACCCGGGACTAGTAAATGAGCAGTTCTTC. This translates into CATSDPGLVNEQFF.

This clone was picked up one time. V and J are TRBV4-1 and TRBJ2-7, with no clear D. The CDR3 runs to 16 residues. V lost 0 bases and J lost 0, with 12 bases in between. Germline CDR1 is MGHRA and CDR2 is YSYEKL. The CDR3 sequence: CASSQEERPSSYEQYF. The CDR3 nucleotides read TGCGCCAGCAGCCAAGAGGAGCGACCCAGCTCCTACGAGCAGTACTTC.

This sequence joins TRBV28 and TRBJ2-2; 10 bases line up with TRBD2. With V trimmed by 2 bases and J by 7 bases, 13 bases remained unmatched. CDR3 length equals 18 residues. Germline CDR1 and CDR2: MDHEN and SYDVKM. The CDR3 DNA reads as TGTGCCAGCAGTTTAACCCTCGTTAGCGGGAGGTTCGTCGGGGAGCTGTTTTTT. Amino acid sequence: CASSLTLVSGRFVGELFF.

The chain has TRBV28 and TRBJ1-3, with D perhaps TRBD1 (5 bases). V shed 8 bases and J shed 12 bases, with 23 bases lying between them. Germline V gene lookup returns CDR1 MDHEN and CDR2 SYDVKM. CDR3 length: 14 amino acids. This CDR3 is CASRLGDRSEGIYF. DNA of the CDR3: TGTGCCAGCCGGCTCGGGGACCGCTCGGAGGGCATATATTTT.

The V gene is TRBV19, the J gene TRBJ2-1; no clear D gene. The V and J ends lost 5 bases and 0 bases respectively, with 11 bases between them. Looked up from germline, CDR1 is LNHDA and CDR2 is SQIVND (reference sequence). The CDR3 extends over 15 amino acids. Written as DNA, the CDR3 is TGTGCCAGTAGTCACGACATGAGCTCCTACAATGAGCAGTTCTTC. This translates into CASSHDMSSYNEQFF.

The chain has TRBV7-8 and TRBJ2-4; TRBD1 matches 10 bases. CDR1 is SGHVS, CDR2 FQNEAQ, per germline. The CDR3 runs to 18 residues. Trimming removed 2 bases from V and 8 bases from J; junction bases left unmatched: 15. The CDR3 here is CASSLSSRGQGTVDIQYF. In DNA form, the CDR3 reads TGTGCCAGCAGCTTAAGTTCGAGGGGACAGGGGACGGTAGACATTCAGTACTTC.

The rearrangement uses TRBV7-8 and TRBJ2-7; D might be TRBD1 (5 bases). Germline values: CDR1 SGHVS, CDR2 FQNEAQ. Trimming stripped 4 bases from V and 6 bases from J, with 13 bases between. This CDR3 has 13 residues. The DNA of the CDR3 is TGTGCCAGCAGCTCTCGGAAGGGGCTCGAGCAGTACTTC. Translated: CASSSRKGLEQYF.

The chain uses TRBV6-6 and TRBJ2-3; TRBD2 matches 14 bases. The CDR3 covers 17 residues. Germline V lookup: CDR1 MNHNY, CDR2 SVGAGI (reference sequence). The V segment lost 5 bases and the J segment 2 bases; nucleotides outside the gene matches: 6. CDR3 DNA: TGTGCCAGCAGTCCCGGGACTAGCGGGGGCGACACAGATACGCAGTATTTT. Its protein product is CASSPGTSGGDTDTQYF.

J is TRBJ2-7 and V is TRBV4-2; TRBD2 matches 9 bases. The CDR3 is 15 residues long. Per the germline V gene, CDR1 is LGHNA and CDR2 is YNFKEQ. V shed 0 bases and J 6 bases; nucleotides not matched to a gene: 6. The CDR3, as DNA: TGTGCCAGCAGCCAAGAATTAGCGGGAGTCCGCGAGCAGTACTTC. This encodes CASSQELAGVREQYF.

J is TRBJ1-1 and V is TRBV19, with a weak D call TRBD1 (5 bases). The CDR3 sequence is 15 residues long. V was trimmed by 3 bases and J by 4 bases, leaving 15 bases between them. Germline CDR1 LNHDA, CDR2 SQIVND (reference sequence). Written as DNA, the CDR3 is TGTGCCAGTAGTATTTGGGCAGGGAACCGCACTGAAGCTTTCTTT. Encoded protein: CASSIWAGNRTEAFF.

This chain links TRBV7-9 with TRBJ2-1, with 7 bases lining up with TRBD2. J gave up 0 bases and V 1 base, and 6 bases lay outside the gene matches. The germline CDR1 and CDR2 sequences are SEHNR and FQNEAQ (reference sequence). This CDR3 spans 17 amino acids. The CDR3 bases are TGTGCCAGCAGCTTAGTAGGAGCGGGGCCCTCCTACAATGAGCAGTTCTTC. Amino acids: CASSLVGAGPSYNEQFF.

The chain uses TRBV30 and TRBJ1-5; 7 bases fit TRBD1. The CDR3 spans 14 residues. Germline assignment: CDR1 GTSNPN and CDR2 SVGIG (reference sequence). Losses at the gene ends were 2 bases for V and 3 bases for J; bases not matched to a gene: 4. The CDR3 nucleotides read TGTGCCTGGAGTACCGACAGGGTCAATCAGCCCCAGCATTTT. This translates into CAWSTDRVNQPQHF.

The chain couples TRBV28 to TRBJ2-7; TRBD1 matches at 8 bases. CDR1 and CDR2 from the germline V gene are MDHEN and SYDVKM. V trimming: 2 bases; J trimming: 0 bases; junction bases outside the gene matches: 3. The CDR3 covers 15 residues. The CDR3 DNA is TGTGCCAGCAGTTTACCAGGGGGCGCCTCCTACGAGCAGTACTTC. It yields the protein CASSLPGGASYEQYF.

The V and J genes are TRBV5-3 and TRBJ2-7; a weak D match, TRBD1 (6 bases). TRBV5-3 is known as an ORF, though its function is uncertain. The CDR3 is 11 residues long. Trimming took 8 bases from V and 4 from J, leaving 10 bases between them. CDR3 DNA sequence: TGTGCCAGCCAAGGGGGTTACGAGCAGTACTTC. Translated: CASQGGYEQYF.

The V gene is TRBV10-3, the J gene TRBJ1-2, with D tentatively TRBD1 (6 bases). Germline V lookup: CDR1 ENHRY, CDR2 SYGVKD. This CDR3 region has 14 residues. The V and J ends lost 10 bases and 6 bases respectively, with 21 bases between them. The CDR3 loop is CASGPGTTIHGYTF. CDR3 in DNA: TGTGCCAGCGGGCCGGGGACAACTATTCATGGCTACACCTTC.

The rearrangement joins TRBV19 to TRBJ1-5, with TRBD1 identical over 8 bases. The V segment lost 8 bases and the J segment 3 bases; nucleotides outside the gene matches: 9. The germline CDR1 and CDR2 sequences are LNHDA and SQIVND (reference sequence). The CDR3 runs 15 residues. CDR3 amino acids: CASDRTGRTNQPQHF. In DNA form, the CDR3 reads TGTGCCAGTGACCGGACAGGGAGGACCAATCAGCCCCAGCATTTT.

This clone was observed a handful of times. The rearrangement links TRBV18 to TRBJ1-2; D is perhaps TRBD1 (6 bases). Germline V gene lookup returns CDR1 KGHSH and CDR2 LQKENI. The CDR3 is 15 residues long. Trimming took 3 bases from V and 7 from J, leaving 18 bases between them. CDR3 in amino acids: CASSPAVRGRSGYTF. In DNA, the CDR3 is TGTGCCAGCTCACCCGCCGTGCGGGGGCGGAGTGGCTACACCTTC.

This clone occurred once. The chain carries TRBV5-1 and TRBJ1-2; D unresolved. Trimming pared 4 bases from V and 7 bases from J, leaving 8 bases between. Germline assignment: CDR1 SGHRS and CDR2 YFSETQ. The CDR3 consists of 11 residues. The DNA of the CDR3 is TGCGCCAGCAGCCCCCCTTGTGGCTACACCTTC. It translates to CASSPPCGYTF.

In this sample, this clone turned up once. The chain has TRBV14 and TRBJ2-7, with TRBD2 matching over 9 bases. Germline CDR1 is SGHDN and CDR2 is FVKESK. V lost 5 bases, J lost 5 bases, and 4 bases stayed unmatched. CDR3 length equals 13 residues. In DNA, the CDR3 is TGTGCCAGCAGCGTGGGACTAGCCCACGAGCAGTACTTC. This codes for CASSVGLAHEQYF. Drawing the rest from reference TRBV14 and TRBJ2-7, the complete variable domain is EAGVTQFPSHSVIEKGQTVTLRCDPISGHDNLYWYRRVMGKEIKFLLHFVKESKQDESGMPNNRFLAERTGGTYSTLKVQPAELEDSGVYFCASSVGLAHEQYFGPGTRLTVT.

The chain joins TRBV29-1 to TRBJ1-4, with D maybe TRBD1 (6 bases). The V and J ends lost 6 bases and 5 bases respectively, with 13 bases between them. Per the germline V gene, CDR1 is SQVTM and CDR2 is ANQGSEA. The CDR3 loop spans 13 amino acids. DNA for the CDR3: TGCAGCGTACGGACAGCGCTAAATGAAAAACTGTTTTTT. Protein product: CSVRTALNEKLFF. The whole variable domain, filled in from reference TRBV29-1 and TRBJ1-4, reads SAVISQKPSRDICQRGTSLTIQCQVDSQVTMMFWYRQQPGQSLTLIATANQGSEATYESGFVIDKFPISRPNLTFSTLTVSNMSPEDSSIYLCSVRTALNEKLFFGSGTQLSVL.